What follows are 14 T cell receptor beta chains derived from one specimen sequenced in a study of shared clonotypes between healthy human individuals (TCRdb year 2020). Library generation was performed with the immunoSEQ multiplex PCR assay. The clones in this table, taken by TCRdb from immuneACCESS, are in-frame only. Not every clone is retained; where verified, under half of the shortfall comes from an unresolved V gene, and the cause of the rest is unknown. The sample contains over a million clones, around 95% of them found a single time. The ten largest clones add up to 0.95% to 1.5% of the sample. Source material: naive CD4+ T cells sorted from blood. Reading the label with the study, this specimen's cell subset or site is: CD45RA+ positively selected. The receptors shown here come from a man aged 25-45 years in good health.

About this clone itself: Different DNA sequences within this sample yield the same CDR3. V gene TRBV6-5 combines with J gene TRBJ2-2, with unresolved D. CDR1 is MNHEY and CDR2 is SVGAGI in the germline V gene. V shed 7 bases and J shed 0 bases, with 6 bases lying between them. The CDR3 sequence is 13 residues long. The CDR3 region has the DNA TGTGCCAGCATAGGGACGAACACCGGGGAGCTGTTTTTT. This sequence encodes CASIGTNTGELFF.

CDR3 sequence: CASSPGPVTNEKLFF. DNA for the CDR3: TGCGCCAGCAGCCCCGGGCCGGTGACTAATGAAAAACTGTTTTTT. This chain connects TRBV4-1 to TRBJ1-4; no firm D call. The ends were cut back, 4 bases at V and 2 bases at J, with 11 bases in the middle. Germline CDR1 and CDR2: MGHRA and YSYEKL. CDR3 length: 15 residues.

The chain combines TRBV5-4 with TRBJ1-1, with D tentatively TRBD1 (6 bases). CDR1 is SGHNT and CDR2 is YYREEE in the germline V gene (reference sequence). The V and J ends lost 4 bases and 1 base respectively, with 14 bases between them. The CDR3 consists of 15 residues. The CDR3 loop is CASSLGGHPNTEAFF. The CDR3 DNA sequence: TGTGCCAGCAGCCTGGGGGGACACCCGAACACTGAAGCTTTCTTT.

This chain connects TRBV27 to TRBJ2-3, with 10 bases fitting TRBD1. V lost 3 bases and J lost 4; bases outside the gene matches: 4. Germline CDR1 and CDR2: MNHEY and SMNVEV (reference sequence). The CDR3 spans 15 residues. The CDR3 loop reads CASSFRDRGSDTQYF. The CDR3 DNA reads TGTGCCAGCAGTTTTAGGGACAGGGGTTCAGATACGCAGTATTTT.

The rearrangement uses TRBV6-1 and TRBJ1-2; 8 bases line up with TRBD1. The V gene's germline CDR1 is MNHNS and CDR2 SASEGT. J was trimmed by 8 bases and V by 6 bases; bases with no gene match: 8. The CDR3 runs to 13 residues. In DNA form, the CDR3 reads TGTGCCAGCAGGGAGGACAGGGCCATGGGCTACACCTTC. Amino acid sequence: CASREDRAMGYTF.

The V gene is TRBV7-9, the J gene TRBJ2-1; D uncertain. The CDR3 contains 14 residues. From germline, CDR1 is SEHNR and CDR2 FQNEAQ (reference sequence). Trimming took 2 bases from V and 0 from J, leaving 5 bases between them. CDR3 region: CASSLTSSYNEQFF. CDR3 nucleotides: TGTGCCAGCAGCTTAACGAGCTCCTACAATGAGCAGTTCTTC.

The chain is built from TRBV13 and TRBJ2-1; 7 bases agree with TRBD1. The CDR3 has 16 residues. V shed 4 bases and J 0 bases; nucleotides not matched to a gene: 6. Germline values: CDR1 PRHDT, CDR2 FYEKMQ (reference sequence). In nucleotides, the CDR3 is TGTGCCAGCAGCTCCCCCCACAGGGGCTCCTACAATGAGCAGTTCTTC. As protein: CASSSPHRGSYNEQFF.

The chain combines TRBV19 with TRBJ2-7; 9 bases fit TRBD2. The germline CDR1 and CDR2 sequences are LNHDA and SQIVND (reference sequence). V was clipped by 4 bases and J by 9 bases; unmatched bases: 16. The CDR3 is 16 residues long. CDR3 amino acids: CASSTPLSGSPHRQYF. In DNA, the CDR3 is TGTGCCAGTAGTACCCCCCTTAGCGGGAGCCCCCATCGGCAGTACTTC.

This clone was counted a single time. This chain links TRBV9 with TRBJ2-7; 11 bases line up with TRBD1. The CDR3 extends over 16 amino acids. Germline V gene sequence: CDR1 SGDLS, CDR2 YYNGEE. V shed 5 bases, J shed 0 bases, and the junction held 7 bases outside the gene matches. Here the CDR3 DNA reads TGTGCCAGCAGTCGGACAGGGGGCTTCAGCTCCTACGAGCAGTACTTC. It translates to CASSRTGGFSSYEQYF.

The chain carries TRBV27 and TRBJ2-2; 7 bases map to TRBD2. Germline assignment: CDR1 MNHEY and CDR2 SMNVEV (reference sequence). Germline trimming cut 6 bases from V and 6 bases from J; bases unmatched to any gene: 7. The CDR3 contains 14 residues. The CDR3 DNA follows: TGTGCCAGCAGAAAGCCAGGGAGGGCCGGGGAGCTGTTTTTT. It is translated as CASRKPGRAGELFF.

The rearrangement joins TRBV29-1 to TRBJ1-1; D call uncertain. This CDR3 comprises 13 residues. CDR1 and CDR2 (germline): SQVTM, ANQGSEA. V was clipped by 7 bases and J by 4 bases, with 16 bases between them. The CDR3 region is CSAFRSSATEAFF. The CDR3 DNA follows: TGCAGCGCCTTTCGTTCTTCTGCCACTGAAGCTTTCTTT.

The rearrangement joins TRBV15 to TRBJ2-7; TRBD1 agrees at 8 bases. The CDR3 length is 16 residues. CDR1 and CDR2 from the germline V gene are LNHNV and YYDKDF (reference sequence). Trimming at V came to 8 bases and at J to 2 bases, leaving 14 bases not matched to a gene. CDR3 sequence reads: CATSREGQGRTYEQYF. As DNA, the CDR3 is TGTGCCACCTCCAGGGAAGGACAGGGTCGCACCTACGAGCAGTACTTC.

This rearrangement joins TRBV28 to TRBJ2-7; D is perhaps TRBD1 (7 bases). V lost 5 bases and J 7 bases, leaving 18 bases between the germline ends. Germline V gives CDR1 MDHEN, CDR2 SYDVKM. This CDR3 has 14 amino acids. DNA for the CDR3: TGTGCCAGCAGTCTCCCCCCAGGGGGGAAAGAGCAGTACTTC. Residues: CASSLPPGGKEQYF.

This chain joins TRBV5-1 and TRBJ2-2; the D gene is possibly TRBD1 (6 bases). With 0 bases removed from V and 1 base from J, the gap between germline ends came to 10 bases. The germline V gene has CDR1 SGHRS and CDR2 YFSETQ. This CDR3 region has 16 residues. This CDR3 is CASSLGVTGNTGELFF. The CDR3 coding sequence is TGCGCCAGCAGCTTGGGTGTGACAGGGAACACCGGGGAGCTGTTTTTT.